These T cell receptor beta chains were read from a single sample in a study of blood T cell repertoires in COVID-19. Sequenced by immunoSEQ multiplex PCR; TCRdb stores in-frame clones only, minus some. This table holds 150,000 to 200,000 clones, around 80% found once. Sequencing was performed on PBMCs or T cells enriched from blood (not recorded which). The source is a man between 40 and 49 years old who had recovered from COVID-19. CDR3s include the opening cysteine and the closing phenylalanine or tryptophan. D genes are given only for firm matches. Clone size appears in some rows only: once, few, many, or a class for an expanded clone.

>TRBV6-2/TRBV6-3|-|-|TRBJ2-1
CASSTLRGKYNEQFF
TGTGCCAGCAGTACCCTTAGGGGGAAGTACAATGAGCAGTTCTTC
>TRBV7-6|-|few|TRBJ2-3
CASSLVRTTRATDTQYF
TGTGCCAGCAGCTTAGTTCGAACGACTAGAGCAACAGATACGCAGTATTTT
>TRBV7-3|TRBD1|-|TRBJ1-2
CASSPGGGAGYTF
TGTGCCAGCAGCCCTGGAGGGGGCGCGGGCTACACCTTC
>TRBV2|-|-|TRBJ1-6
CASTSGTSNSPLHF
TGTGCCAGCACCAGCGGGACATCTAATTCACCCCTCCACTTT
>TRBV5-1|-|-|TRBJ2-2
CASSKVDRSSSYTGELFF
TGCGCCAGCAGTAAAGTTGACAGGAGCTCGTCTTACACCGGGGAGCTGTTTTTT
>TRBV5-1|TRBD1|-|TRBJ2-5
CASSWDSETQYF
TGCGCCAGCAGCTGGGACAGCGAGACCCAGTACTTC
>TRBV6-1|-|-|TRBJ1-2
CASSDPGSGGYTF
TGTGCCAGCAGTGACCCGGGGTCGGGTGGCTACACCTTC
>TRBV5-8|-|-|TRBJ1-5
CASSSLDSRQPQHF
TGTGCCAGCAGCTCCCTCGACAGCCGTCAGCCCCAGCATTTT
>TRBV9|-|-|TRBJ1-1
CASSLFPGRDTEAFF
TGTGCCAGCAGCCTGTTTCCCGGCAGGGACACTGAAGCTTTCTTT
>TRBV5-5|-|-|TRBJ2-2
CASSALRTGELFF
TGTGCCAGCAGCGCCCTCCGGACCGGGGAGCTGTTTTTT
>TRBV30|TRBD1|-|TRBJ1-4
CAWTTGGVANEKLFF
TGTGCCTGGACAACAGGGGGGGTTGCAAATGAAAAACTGTTTTTT
>TRBV18|-|-|TRBJ1-2
CASSPDKANYGYTF
TGTGCCAGCTCACCAGACAAAGCTAACTATGGCTACACCTTC
>TRBV3-1/TRBV3-2|TRBD1|-|TRBJ1-6
CASSPTNVRGTVRGSPLHF
TGTGCCAGCAGCCCCACGAATGTACGCGGGACAGTCAGGGGTTCACCCCTCCACTTT
>TRBV5-5|TRBD2|-|TRBJ2-5
CASSRSGGPGETQYF
TGTGCCAGCAGCCGTAGCGGGGGGCCGGGGGAGACCCAGTACTTC
>TRBV3-1/TRBV3-2|TRBD1|-|TRBJ2-6
CASTGTGGSSGANVLTF
TGTGCCAGCACCGGGACAGGGGGAAGCTCTGGGGCCAACGTCCTGACTTTC
>TRBV2|-|-|TRBJ2-1
CASSRGDHNEQFF
TGTGCCAGCAGCAGGGGAGACCACAATGAGCAGTTCTTC
>TRBV5-8|TRBD2|-|TRBJ2-1
CASSPAGDPYNEQFF
TGTGCCAGCAGCCCGGCGGGGGACCCCTACAATGAGCAGTTCTTC
>TRBV19|TRBD1|-|TRBJ2-3
CASKRQGGDTQYF
TGTGCCAGTAAACGACAGGGCGGAGATACGCAGTATTTT
>TRBV3-1/TRBV3-2|TRBD2|-|TRBJ2-1
CASSLRGLAGVGAYNEQFF
TGTGCCAGCAGCCTCCGAGGACTAGCGGGGGTCGGCGCTTACAATGAGCAGTTCTTC
>TRBV6-1|TRBD2|-|TRBJ2-1
CASSGGGGTSGARLSEQFF
TGTGCCAGCAGTGGGGGAGGGGGTACTAGCGGGGCCCGATTAAGTGAGCAGTTCTTC
>TRBV12-3/TRBV12-4|-|few|TRBJ1-1
CASSWTPRTEAFF
TGTGCCAGCAGCTGGACTCCCAGGACTGAAGCTTTCTTT
>TRBV5-1|TRBD1|-|TRBJ2-1
CASSYGTGLYNEQFF
TGCGCCAGCAGCTACGGGACAGGGTTGTACAATGAGCAGTTCTTC
>TRBV24-1|TRBD1|-|TRBJ2-2
CATSDFRQGSGELFF
TGTGCCACCAGTGATTTTCGACAGGGGTCCGGGGAGCTGTTTTTT
>TRBV20-1|TRBD1|-|TRBJ2-1
CSAWTGGEQFF
TGCAGTGCTTGGACAGGGGGGGAGCAGTTCTTC
>TRBV4-1|TRBD2|-|TRBJ2-1
CASSRPRPGLAGGRVNEQFF
TGCGCCAGCAGCCGACCAAGACCGGGACTAGCGGGGGGTCGGGTCAATGAGCAGTTCTTC
>TRBV7-3|TRBD2|-|TRBJ2-1
CASSLDLAGANEQFF
TGTGCCAGCAGCTTAGATCTAGCGGGGGCAAATGAGCAGTTCTTC
>TRBV13|-|few|TRBJ1-6
CASSLRQGRAPLHF
TGTGCCAGCAGCTTAAGGCAGGGGAGGGCACCCCTCCACTTT
>TRBV5-1|-|-|TRBJ1-1
CASSLVRGGTQDTEAFF
TGCGCCAGCAGCCTGGTCCGGGGGGGCACTCAAGACACTGAAGCTTTCTTT
>TRBV6-6|-|-|TRBJ2-3
CAIGDAGSTDTQYF
TGTGCCATCGGTGATGCGGGTTCGACAGATACGCAGTATTTT
>TRBV5-1|-|-|TRBJ1-3
CASSGNSVISGNTIYF
TGCGCCAGCAGCGGAAACAGTGTCATCTCTGGAAACACCATATATTTT
>TRBV6-5|TRBD1|-|TRBJ1-2
CASREGAGVHYGYTF
TGTGCCAGCAGGGAGGGGGCAGGGGTACATTATGGCTACACCTTC
>TRBV13|-|-|TRBJ1-1
CASSPGVSEAFF
TGTGCCAGCAGCCCGGGTGTCTCTGAAGCTTTCTTT